This TCR beta chain was sequenced in a study of blood T cell repertoires in COVID-19. About the study: COVID-19 samples collected from the United States, Italy and Spain covered acute and convalescent phases. Sample material is recorded as cDNA or gDNA derived from T cells, B-cell-depleted T cells, or PBMCs.

This CDR3 has 14 amino acids. CDR1 and CDR2 from the germline V gene are SEHNR and FQNEAQ (reference sequence). V lost 3 bases and J 5 bases, leaving 13 bases between the germline ends. In the study's own analysis: Researchers report that nucleated cell counts were estimated from reference gene primer amplification. The protocol was immunoSEQ multiplex PCR, while the TCRdb copy is restricted to in-frame clones and leaves out a portion. The V and J calls and clone size come from that table; D and trimming were worked out from the DNA. In the table there are some 120,000 clones, more than 70% of which are singletons.

The sample was peripheral blood. This clonotype originated in a human donor in a cohort sampled during active COVID-19. The J gene is TRBJ2-5, the V gene TRBV7-9, with a tentative D call TRBD1 (5 bases). In DNA form, the CDR3 reads TGTGCCAGCAGCTTCCCTGGGGCTGGGGAGACCCAGTACTTC. This gives the protein CASSFPGAGETQYF.